This T cell receptor beta chain was profiled in a study of blood T cell repertoires in COVID-19. Generated by immunoSEQ multiplex PCR, the TCRdb table keeps only in-frame clones and is missing some. This repertoire shows a few hundred thousand clones, roughly four fifths found once; its top ten account for around 5.1%. The sequence derives from a woman aged 50 to 60 who had recovered from COVID-19. Sequenced sample: PBMCs or T cells enriched from blood (not recorded which).

The CDR3 here is CSVTVPEAFF. CDR3 coding DNA: TGCAGCGTCACAGTCCCTGAAGCTTTCTTT. This rearrangement joins TRBV29-1 to TRBJ1-1; D ambiguous. This CDR3 contains 10 residues. V shed 6 bases and J shed 6 bases, with 8 bases lying between them. Germline lookup yields CDR1 SQVTM and CDR2 ANQGSEA.